One sample yielded the 6 T cell receptor beta chains listed below, sequenced in a study of regulatory T cells in long-lasting Graves disease. The time point was: newly diagnosed GD, antithyroid drugs for less than 3 months. PBMC-extracted RNA yielded the TCR library. Through Arm-PCR of CDR3 regions and iRepertoire HTBI primers, TCR beta libraries were built. TCRdb reprocessed the multiplex PCR reads with MiXCR, giving one entry per CDR3 protein. The sample contains 350,000 to 450,000 distinct CDR3 sequences, about 15% of which appear only once. The same specimen was also included in a second study, on T cells in Graves' hyperthyroidism and ophthalmopathy.

The sequenced sample was peripheral blood mononuclear cells (PBMCs), obtained at new diagnosis, from a patient treated with antithyroid drugs. These receptors all come from a woman between 25 and 40 years old with Graves disease.

V usage is TRBV9 and J usage is TRBJ2-7, with 8 bases identical to TRBD2. The junction had 6 bases not matched to a gene; V was cut back by 0 bases and J by 4 bases. Germline V gives CDR1 SGDLS, CDR2 YYNGEE. The CDR3 has 15 residues. CDR3 loop: CASSVDLAGPYEQYF. The CDR3 coding sequence is TGTGCCAGCAGCGTAGACCTAGCGGGCCCGTACGAGCAGTACTTC.

In the case of this clonotype: With a much larger clone just one base away, this may be a read error. The V gene is TRBV7-3, the J gene TRBJ2-3; 9 bases agree with TRBD1. The CDR3 is 13 amino acids. Germline V gene lookup returns CDR1 SGHTA and CDR2 FQGTGA. Trimming cost V 5 bases and J 6 bases; bases outside gene matches: 3. The DNA of the CDR3 is TGTGCCAGCAGCGGGGACAGGGATGATACGCAGTATTTT. This encodes CASSGDRDDTQYF.

The chain is built from TRBV19 and TRBJ2-5; 14 bases map to TRBD2. Germline assignment: CDR1 LNHDA and CDR2 SQIVND (reference sequence). V gave up 4 bases and J gave up 5 bases; unmatched junction bases: 6. This CDR3 comprises 16 residues. The CDR3 reads CASSRGTSGRSETQYF. As DNA, the CDR3 is TGTGCCAGTAGTAGGGGGACTAGCGGGAGATCTGAGACCCAGTACTTC.

This clonotype occurred a few times. The chain employs TRBV20-1 and TRBJ1-1, with TRBD1 as a possible D gene (5 bases). Trimming took 6 bases from V and 1 from J, leaving 21 bases between them. The CDR3 covers 16 residues. Germline loops: CDR1 DFQATT, CDR2 SNEGSKA (reference sequence). Here the CDR3 reads CSAERGPRAPNTEAFF. The CDR3 nucleotides are TGCAGTGCCGAGAGGGGTCCGCGAGCACCGAACACTGAAGCTTTCTTT.

This clonotype was detected a few times. V is TRBV29-1 and J is TRBJ2-7; perhaps D is TRBD1 or TRBD2 (5 bases each). The germline CDR1 and CDR2 sequences are SQVTM and ANQGSEA. V was trimmed by 4 bases and J by 3 bases, leaving 16 bases between them. The CDR3 is made up of 14 amino acids. Here the CDR3 reads CSVAPLGGHYEQYF. In DNA form, the CDR3 reads TGCAGCGTTGCCCCCTTAGGAGGACACTACGAGCAGTACTTC.

The V call is TRBV3-1, the J call TRBJ2-3; 10 bases are a match to TRBD2. The CDR3 is 19 residues long. Trimming cost V 3 bases and J 3 bases; bases outside gene matches: 15. Germline values: CDR1 LGHDT, CDR2 YNNKEL (reference sequence). CDR3 sequence (DNA): TGTGCCAGCAGCCAGGAGCCTGGGACTAGCGCGACGTGGACAGATACGCAGTATTTT. It specifies CASSQEPGTSATWTDTQYF.